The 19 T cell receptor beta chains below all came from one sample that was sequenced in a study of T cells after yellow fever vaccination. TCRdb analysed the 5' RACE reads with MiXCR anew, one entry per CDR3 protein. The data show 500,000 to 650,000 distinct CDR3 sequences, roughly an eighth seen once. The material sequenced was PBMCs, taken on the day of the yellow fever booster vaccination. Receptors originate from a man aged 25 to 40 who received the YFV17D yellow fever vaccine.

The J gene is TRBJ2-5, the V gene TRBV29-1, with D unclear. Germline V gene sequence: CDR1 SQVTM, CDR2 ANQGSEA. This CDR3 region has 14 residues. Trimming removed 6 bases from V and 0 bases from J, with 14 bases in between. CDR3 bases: TGCAGCGTAACGACGGCTCCCCACCAAGAGACCCAGTACTTC. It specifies CSVTTAPHQETQYF.

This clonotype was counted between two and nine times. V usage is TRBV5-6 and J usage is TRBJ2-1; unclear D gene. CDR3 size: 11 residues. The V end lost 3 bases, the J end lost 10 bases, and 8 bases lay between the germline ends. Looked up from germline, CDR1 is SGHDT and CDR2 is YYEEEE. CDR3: CASSSTAEQFF. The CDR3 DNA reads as TGTGCCAGCAGCTCAACAGCAGAGCAGTTCTTC.

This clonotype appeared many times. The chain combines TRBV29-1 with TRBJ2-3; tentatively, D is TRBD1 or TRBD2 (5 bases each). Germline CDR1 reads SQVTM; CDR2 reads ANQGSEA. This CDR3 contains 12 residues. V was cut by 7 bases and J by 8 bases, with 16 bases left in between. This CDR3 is CSAPADGGTQYF. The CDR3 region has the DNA TGCAGCGCCCCAGCGGATGGGGGTACGCAGTATTTT.

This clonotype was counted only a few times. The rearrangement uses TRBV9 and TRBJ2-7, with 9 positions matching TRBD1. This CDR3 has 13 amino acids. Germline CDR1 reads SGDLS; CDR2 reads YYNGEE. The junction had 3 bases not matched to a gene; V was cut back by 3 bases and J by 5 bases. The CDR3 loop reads CASSEQGADEQYF. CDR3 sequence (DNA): TGTGCCAGCAGCGAACAGGGGGCAGACGAGCAGTACTTC.

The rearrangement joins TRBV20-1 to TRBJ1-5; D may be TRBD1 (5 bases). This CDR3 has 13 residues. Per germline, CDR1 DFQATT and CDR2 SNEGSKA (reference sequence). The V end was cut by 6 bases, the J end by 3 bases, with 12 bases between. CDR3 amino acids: CSAAGTINQPQHF. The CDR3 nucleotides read TGCAGTGCAGCCGGGACCATCAATCAGCCCCAGCATTTT.

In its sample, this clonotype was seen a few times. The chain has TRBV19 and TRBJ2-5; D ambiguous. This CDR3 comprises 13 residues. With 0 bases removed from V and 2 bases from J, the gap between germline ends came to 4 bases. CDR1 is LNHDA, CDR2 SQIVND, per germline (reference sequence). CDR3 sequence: CASSIEEQETQYF. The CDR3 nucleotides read TGTGCCAGTAGTATAGAGGAACAAGAGACCCAGTACTTC.

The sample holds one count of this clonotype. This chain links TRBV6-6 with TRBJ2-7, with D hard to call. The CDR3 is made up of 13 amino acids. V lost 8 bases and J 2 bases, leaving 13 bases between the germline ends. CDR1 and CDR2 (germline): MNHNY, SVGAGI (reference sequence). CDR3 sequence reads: CASAVSGTYEQYF. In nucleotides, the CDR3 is TGTGCCAGCGCGGTTAGTGGGACCTACGAGCAGTACTTC.

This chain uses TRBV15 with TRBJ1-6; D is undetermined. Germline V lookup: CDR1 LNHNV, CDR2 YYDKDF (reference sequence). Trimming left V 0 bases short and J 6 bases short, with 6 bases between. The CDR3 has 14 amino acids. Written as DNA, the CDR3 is TGTGCCACCAGCAGAGATCCCCTTAATTCACCCCTCCACTTT. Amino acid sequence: CATSRDPLNSPLHF.

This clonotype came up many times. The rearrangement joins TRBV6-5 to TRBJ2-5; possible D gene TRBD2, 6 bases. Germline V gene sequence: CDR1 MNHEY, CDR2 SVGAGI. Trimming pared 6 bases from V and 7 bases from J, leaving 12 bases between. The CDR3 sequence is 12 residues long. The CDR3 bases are TGTGCCAGCAGGGCCTGGGGAGGGACCCAGTACTTC. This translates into CASRAWGGTQYF.

CDR3 nucleotide sequence: TGTGCCACCAGCGGGGCCAAAAACATTCAGTACTTC. This sequence encodes CATSGAKNIQYF. V gene TRBV10-3 combines with J gene TRBJ2-4; D possibly corresponds to TRBD2 (6 bases). The CDR3 spans 12 residues. From germline, CDR1 is ENHRY and CDR2 SYGVKD. The ends were cut back, 10 bases at V and 1 base at J, with 8 bases in the middle.

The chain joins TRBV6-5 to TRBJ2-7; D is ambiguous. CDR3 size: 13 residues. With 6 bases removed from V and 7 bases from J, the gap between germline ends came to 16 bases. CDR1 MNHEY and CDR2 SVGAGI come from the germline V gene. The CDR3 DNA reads TGTGCCAGCAGCTACGGACGGTCCCAGGAGCAGTACTTC. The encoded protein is CASSYGRSQEQYF.

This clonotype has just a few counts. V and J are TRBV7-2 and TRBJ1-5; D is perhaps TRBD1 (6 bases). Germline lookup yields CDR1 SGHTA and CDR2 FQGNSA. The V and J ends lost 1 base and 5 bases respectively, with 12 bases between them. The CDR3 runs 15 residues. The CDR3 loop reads CASSLGGQMYQPQHF. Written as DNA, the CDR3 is TGTGCCAGCAGCTTAGGAGGACAGATGTATCAGCCCCAGCATTTT.

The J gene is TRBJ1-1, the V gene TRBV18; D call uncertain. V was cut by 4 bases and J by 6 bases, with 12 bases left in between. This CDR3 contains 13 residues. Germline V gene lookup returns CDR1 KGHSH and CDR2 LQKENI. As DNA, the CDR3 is TGTGCCAGCTCACAGACTGGTGGCGCTGAAGCTTTCTTT. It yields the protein CASSQTGGAEAFF.

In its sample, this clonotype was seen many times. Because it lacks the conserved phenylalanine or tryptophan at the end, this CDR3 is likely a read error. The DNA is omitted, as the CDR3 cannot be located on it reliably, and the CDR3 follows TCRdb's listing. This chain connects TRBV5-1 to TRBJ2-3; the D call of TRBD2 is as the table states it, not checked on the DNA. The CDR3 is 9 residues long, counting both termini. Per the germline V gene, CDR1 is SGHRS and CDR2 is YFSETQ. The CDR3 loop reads CASNQSDYR.

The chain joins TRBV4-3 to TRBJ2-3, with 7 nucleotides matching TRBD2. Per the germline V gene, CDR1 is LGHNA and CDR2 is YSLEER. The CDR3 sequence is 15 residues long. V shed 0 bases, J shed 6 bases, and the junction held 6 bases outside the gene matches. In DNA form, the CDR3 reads TGCGCCAGCAGCCAAGAAACCAGCGGGGCGGATACGCAGTATTTT. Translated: CASSQETSGADTQYF.

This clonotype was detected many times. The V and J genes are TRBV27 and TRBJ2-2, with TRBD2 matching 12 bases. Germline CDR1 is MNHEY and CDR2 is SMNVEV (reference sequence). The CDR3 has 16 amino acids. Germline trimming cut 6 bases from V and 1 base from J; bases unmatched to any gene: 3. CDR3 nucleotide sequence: TGTGCCAGCAGCGGACTAGCGGGACGGAACACCGGGGAGCTGTTTTTT. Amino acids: CASSGLAGRNTGELFF.

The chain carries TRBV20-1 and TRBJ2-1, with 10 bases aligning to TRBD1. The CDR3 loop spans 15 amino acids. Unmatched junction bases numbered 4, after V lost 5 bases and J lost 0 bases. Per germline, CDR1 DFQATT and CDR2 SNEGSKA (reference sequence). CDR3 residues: CSAPRTGGSYNEQFF. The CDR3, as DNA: TGCAGTGCTCCCCGGACAGGGGGCTCCTACAATGAGCAGTTCTTC.

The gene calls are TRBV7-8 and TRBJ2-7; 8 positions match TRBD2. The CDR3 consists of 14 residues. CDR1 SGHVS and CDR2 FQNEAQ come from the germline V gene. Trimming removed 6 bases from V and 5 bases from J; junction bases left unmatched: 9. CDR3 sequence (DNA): TGTGCCAGCAGGGGCCCGGGGGGGGGACACGAGCAGTACTTC. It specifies CASRGPGGGHEQYF.

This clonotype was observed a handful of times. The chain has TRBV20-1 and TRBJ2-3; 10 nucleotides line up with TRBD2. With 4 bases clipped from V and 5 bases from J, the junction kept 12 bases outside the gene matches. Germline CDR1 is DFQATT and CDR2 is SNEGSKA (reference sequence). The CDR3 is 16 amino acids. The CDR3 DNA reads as TGCAGTGCTACCCAGCGGGAGGGCCCAGGTGGAGATACGCAGTATTTT. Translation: CSATQREGPGGDTQYF.